The 27 T cell receptor beta chains presented below share a single source sample, sequenced in a study of spatial heterogeneity in lung cancer. As for time point: sample taken at primary tumor resection. TCRdb analysed the 5' RACE reads with MiXCR anew, one entry per CDR3 protein. The sample lists around 66,000 distinct CDR3 sequences, 6.3% seen once, with roughly 14% in the top ten. The sample was PBMCs, taken at surgery. These receptors were taken from a female donor with early-stage non-small cell lung cancer.

This clonotype was seen many times. The V call is TRBV18, the J call TRBJ2-3, with D tentatively TRBD1 (5 bases). The CDR3 has 13 residues. With 5 bases removed from V and 0 bases from J, the gap between germline ends came to 6 bases. The germline V gene has CDR1 KGHSH and CDR2 LQKENI. Here the CDR3 reads CASSGASTDTQYF. In DNA, the CDR3 is TGTGCCAGCTCAGGGGCCAGCACAGATACGCAGTATTTT.

The V gene is TRBV6-5, the J gene TRBJ2-7, with TRBD1 as a possible D gene (5 bases). This CDR3 contains 15 residues. Trimming removed 0 bases at V and 3 bases at J, with 12 bases between. From germline, CDR1 is MNHEY and CDR2 SVGAGI. CDR3: CASSYSGVPDYEQYF. In DNA, the CDR3 is TGTGCCAGCAGTTACTCAGGGGTCCCTGACTACGAGCAGTACTTC.

This CDR3 is CASSLFRDRKYGYTF. As DNA, the CDR3 is TGTGCCAGCAGCTTATTTCGGGACAGGAAATATGGCTACACCTTC. The chain recombines TRBV7-6 with TRBJ1-2; 8 nucleotides line up with TRBD1. The V segment lost 2 bases and the J segment 5 bases; nucleotides outside the gene matches: 7. CDR1 SGHVS and CDR2 FNYEAQ come from the germline V gene. This CDR3 spans 15 amino acids. Combining the CDR3 with reference TRBV7-6 and TRBJ1-2 gives the whole variable domain GAGVSQSPRYKVTKRGQDVALRCDPISGHVSLYWYRQALGQGPEFLTYFNYEAQQDKSGLPNDRFSAERPEGSISTLTIQRTEQRDSAMYRCASSLFRDRKYGYTFGSGTRLTVV.

This clonotype showed up just a few times. V usage is TRBV12-3 or TRBV12-4 and J usage is TRBJ2-3; 15 bases fit TRBD2. Germline trimming cut 6 bases from V and 4 bases from J; bases unmatched to any gene: 5. CDR3 length equals 16 residues. CDR3 sequence: CASSLGTSGGSDTQYF. The DNA of the CDR3 is TGTGCCAGCAGCCTCGGGACTAGCGGGGGGTCAGATACGCAGTATTTT.

This clonotype appeared many times. The CDR3 nucleotides are TGTGCCAGCACCAAAGGACAGGGTTCAAAGGAGACCCAGTACTTC. Amino acids: CASTKGQGSKETQYF. The V and J genes are TRBV12-3 or TRBV12-4 and TRBJ2-5; 8 bases line up with TRBD1. This CDR3 is 15 amino acids long. Unmatched junction bases numbered 12, after V lost 7 bases and J lost 5 bases.

This clonotype was observed many times. The CDR3 nucleotides are TGTGCCAGTTCGGGGGGGTCCATAGACGAGCAGTACTTC. This encodes CASSGGSIDEQYF. The genes are TRBV9 and TRBJ2-7; TRBD2 matches at 8 bases. The CDR3 spans 13 residues. Trimming removed 8 bases from V and 5 bases from J; junction bases left unmatched: 9. The germline CDR1 and CDR2 sequences are SGDLS and YYNGEE.

The rearrangement uses TRBV18 and TRBJ1-1; D not certain. The CDR3 length is 15 residues. V was pared by 4 bases and J by 1 base, with 13 bases between. Germline V gene data show CDR1 as KGHSH and CDR2 as LQKENI. The CDR3 spells CASSLPLEGNTEAFF. Written as DNA, the CDR3 is TGTGCCAGCTCACTCCCCCTGGAGGGGAACACTGAAGCTTTCTTT.

There are many counts of this clonotype. The rearrangement uses TRBV7-2 and TRBJ2-4; maybe TRBD2 (5 bases). The germline V gene has CDR1 SGHTA and CDR2 FQGNSA. The CDR3 loop spans 12 amino acids. V shed 7 bases and J shed 8 bases, with 12 bases lying between them. The CDR3 bases are TGTGCCAGCACGGGGAGTTCCTACATTCAGTACTTC. Protein product: CASTGSSYIQYF.

This clonotype was seen ten or more times. The gene calls are TRBV6-5 and TRBJ2-7, with 9 bases that match TRBD2. Per germline, CDR1 MNHEY and CDR2 SVGAGI. Trimming cost V 0 bases and J 5 bases; bases outside gene matches: 5. The CDR3 runs 15 residues. CDR3 sequence reads: CASSYSRLAGDEQYF. For the CDR3, the DNA is TGTGCCAGCAGTTACTCGAGGTTAGCGGGGGACGAGCAGTACTTC.

The table lists this clonotype with many counts. The rearrangement uses TRBV10-3 and TRBJ2-5, with 11 nucleotides matching TRBD1. After removal of 10 bases from V and 5 bases from J, the junction contained 12 bases not matched to a gene. This CDR3 is 15 amino acids long. The germline CDR1 and CDR2 sequences are ENHRY and SYGVKD. This CDR3 is CATVPGTGGDETQYF. The CDR3 DNA reads TGTGCCACCGTTCCCGGGACAGGGGGTGATGAGACCCAGTACTTC.

This clonotype was detected many times. The chain recombines TRBV3-1 with TRBJ1-1, with D possibly matching TRBD1 (5 bases). The CDR3 sequence is 14 residues long. Per the germline V gene, CDR1 is LGHDT and CDR2 is YNNKEL (reference sequence). Trimming removed 4 bases from V and 4 bases from J, with 13 bases in between. CDR3 coding DNA: TGTGCCAGCAGCCGACTAGATAGGGGCACTGAAGCTTTCTTT. Its protein product is CASSRLDRGTEAFF.

This clonotype has at least ten counts. One end of the junction is discordant with germline, which a read error may explain. This chain connects TRBV28 to TRBJ2-7, with D possibly being TRBD1 or TRBD2 (5 bases each). CDR3 length: 11 amino acids. Germline loops: CDR1 MDHEN, CDR2 SYDVKM. The CDR3 coding sequence is TGTGCCAGCAGTTTGAGGGGCTTCAAGGAGTTC. The encoded protein is CASSLRGFKEF.

On this clonotype: A read error may produce the germline difference seen at one junction end. This sequence joins TRBV3-1 and TRBJ2-2; D perhaps matches TRBD2 (5 bases). CDR1 and CDR2 (germline): LGHDT, YNNKEL (reference sequence). The CDR3 is made up of 14 amino acids. CDR3 sequence: CASSQEIAYTGELF. CDR3 DNA sequence: TGTGCCAGCAGCCAAGAGATAGCTTACACCGGGGAGCTGTTT.

This clonotype was detected ten times or more. The genes are TRBV7-2 and TRBJ1-5, with a tentative D call TRBD1 (6 bases). From germline, CDR1 is SGHTA and CDR2 FQGNSA. The V and J ends lost 7 bases and 3 bases respectively, with 10 bases between them. The CDR3 is 13 residues long. DNA of the CDR3: TGTGCCAGCACCTTGGGGGCCAATCAGCCCCAGCATTTT. This gives the protein CASTLGANQPQHF.

This clonotype was found many times. The CDR3 DNA reads as TGTGCCAGCAGCCTCATGGGCGGCGATGAAAACATTCAGTACTTC. It yields the protein CASSLMGGDENIQYF. V gene TRBV7-9 combines with J gene TRBJ2-4, with D hard to call. Germline V gene lookup returns CDR1 SEHNR and CDR2 FQNEAQ (reference sequence). Trimming left V 5 bases short and J 5 bases short, with 16 bases between. The CDR3 totals 15 residues.

This clonotype has at least ten counts. This chain uses TRBV20-1 with TRBJ2-1; no clear D gene. V dropped 1 base and J dropped 1 base, with 11 bases sitting between them. The CDR3 spans 15 residues. Germline CDR1 DFQATT, CDR2 SNEGSKA (reference sequence). CDR3: CSARASQTSYNEQFF. In DNA, the CDR3 is TGCAGTGCTAGAGCCTCCCAGACTTCCTACAATGAGCAGTTCTTC.

This clonotype was detected only a few times. This chain connects TRBV6-5 to TRBJ2-5, with D perhaps matching TRBD1 (6 bases). V lost 5 bases, J lost 2 bases, and 12 bases lay in between. The CDR3 sequence is 14 residues long. CDR1 is MNHEY and CDR2 is SVGAGI in the germline V gene. The CDR3 is CASSGQLPQETQYF. The CDR3 bases are TGTGCCAGCAGTGGACAGCTACCTCAAGAGACCCAGTACTTC.

This clonotype was counted between two and nine times. The chain couples TRBV7-8 to TRBJ1-5, with TRBD1 as a possible D gene (5 bases). CDR3 size: 14 residues. Germline V gene sequence: CDR1 SGHVS, CDR2 FQNEAQ. V gave up 4 bases and J gave up 3 bases, with 10 bases separating them. Here the CDR3 DNA reads TGTGCCAGCAGCTCTGGGGCAGCCAATCAGCCCCAGCATTTT. It codes for CASSSGAANQPQHF. The whole variable domain, remainder taken from reference TRBV7-8 and TRBJ1-5, is GAGVSQSPRYKVAKRGQDVALRCDPISGHVSLFWYQQALGQGPEFLTYFQNEAQLDKSGLPSDRFFAERPEGSVSTLKIQRTQQEDSAVYLCASSSGAANQPQHFGDGTRLSIL.

This clonotype was observed a few times. The chain links TRBV12-3 or TRBV12-4 to TRBJ2-1, with 12 bases aligning to TRBD2. The CDR3 is 16 amino acids. V lost 0 bases, J lost 4 bases, and 1 base stayed unmatched. Here the CDR3 reads CASSLAGLAGYNEQFF. CDR3 coding DNA: TGTGCCAGCAGTTTAGCGGGACTAGCGGGTTACAATGAGCAGTTCTTC.

This clonotype was counted a few times. The chain couples TRBV10-3 to TRBJ2-1; maybe TRBD1 (5 bases). Trimming took 0 bases from V and 4 from J, leaving 13 bases between them. The CDR3 consists of 16 residues. CDR1 ENHRY and CDR2 SYGVKD come from the germline V gene. The CDR3 DNA follows: TGTGCCATCAGTGAGTCATCAGGGCTCCGGTACAATGAGCAGTTCTTC. Its translation: CAISESSGLRYNEQFF.

This clonotype occurred many times. CDR3 sequence reads: CASSPGFGGGQPQHF. The CDR3 DNA reads TGTGCCAGCAGCCCCGGCTTCGGAGGTGGTCAGCCCCAGCATTTT. The chain recombines TRBV5-6 with TRBJ1-5; D gene uncertain. This CDR3 contains 15 residues. V gave up 4 bases and J gave up 6 bases, with 17 bases separating them. From germline, CDR1 is SGHDT and CDR2 YYEEEE.

The V gene is TRBV12-3 or TRBV12-4, the J gene TRBJ2-1; 7 nucleotides agree with TRBD2. The trim removed 1 base at V and 6 bases at J, leaving 6 bases unmatched. There are 15 residues in the CDR3. CDR3 sequence: CASSLGSGAGNEQFF. CDR3 nucleotide sequence: TGTGCCAGCAGTTTAGGGAGCGGGGCCGGCAATGAGCAGTTCTTC.

This clonotype was counted ten times or more. The V call is TRBV3-1, the J call TRBJ1-1; perhaps TRBD1 as D (5 bases). The length of the CDR3 is 12 residues. The V end lost 4 bases, the J end lost 8 bases, and 11 bases lay between the germline ends. Germline V lookup: CDR1 LGHDT, CDR2 YNNKEL (reference sequence). The CDR3 is CASSRKGVEAFF. CDR3 in DNA: TGTGCCAGCAGCCGAAAAGGGGTGGAAGCTTTCTTT.

The chain recombines TRBV5-4 with TRBJ1-4, with 8 bases identical to TRBD1. The germline CDR1 and CDR2 sequences are SGHNT and YYREEE (reference sequence). V dropped 4 bases and J dropped 6; count of bases not matched to a gene: 5. The CDR3 is 14 amino acids. CDR3 amino acids: CASSPQGADEKLFF. The CDR3 DNA follows: TGTGCCAGCAGCCCGCAGGGGGCGGATGAAAAACTGTTTTTT.

The gene calls are TRBV7-9 and TRBJ2-2; TRBD1 might be the D (5 bases). V gave up 4 bases and J gave up 0 bases, with 9 bases separating them. Germline V gene sequence: CDR1 SEHNR, CDR2 FQNEAQ (reference sequence). The CDR3 extends over 15 amino acids. The CDR3 region has the DNA TGTGCCAGCAGCTCCCCAGGGACGAACACCGGGGAGCTGTTTTTT. Amino acids: CASSSPGTNTGELFF. Looking up the rest from reference TRBV7-9 and TRBJ2-2 gives the full variable domain: DTGVSQNPRHKITKRGQNVTFRCDPISEHNRLYWYRQTLGQGPEFLTYFQNEAQLEKSRLLSDRFSAERPKGSFSTLEIQRTEQGDSAMYLCASSSPGTNTGELFFGEGSRLTVL.

Many counts were recorded for this clonotype. The chain joins TRBV28 to TRBJ2-1; 11 bases are a match to TRBD2. Germline loops: CDR1 MDHEN, CDR2 SYDVKM. CDR3 length: 15 residues. V lost 2 bases and J lost 7; bases outside the gene matches: 4. The CDR3 coding sequence is TGTGCCAGCAGTTTACATACTAGCGGGAGTAATGAGCAGTTCTTC. This translates into CASSLHTSGSNEQFF.

This clonotype showed up many times. The genes are TRBV6-5 and TRBJ1-1; TRBD1 aligns across 7 bases. V lost 0 bases and J lost 4; bases outside the gene matches: 5. The CDR3 contains 15 residues. Germline loops: CDR1 MNHEY, CDR2 SVGAGI. The CDR3 region has the DNA TGTGCCAGCAGTTACTCGAGCAGGGGGGGCACTGAAGCTTTCTTT. Its protein product is CASSYSSRGGTEAFF.